What follows is one TCR beta chain and its context. Sequencing was performed with immunoSEQ multiplex PCR; in TCRdb, only in-frame clones are kept and a portion is missing. Among 55,000 to 65,000 clones listed, around 87% were seen once. The source of the sample is a study of OX40 agonist ivuxolimab in advanced cancers. This sample comprised CD4+ or CD8+ T cells sorted from blood, obtained in a trial of the OX40 agonist ivuxolimab. This receptor was taken from an adult with an advanced solid tumor such as melanoma, head and neck, liver or kidney cancer.

The CDR3 here is CASSLTANQPQHF. DNA of the CDR3: TGTGCCAGCAGCTTGACAGCTAATCAGCCCCAGCATTTT. The rearrangement uses TRBV2 and TRBJ1-5; a weak D match, TRBD1 (5 bases). The germline V gene has CDR1 SNHLY and CDR2 FYNNEI. This CDR3 spans 13 amino acids. Trimming took off 6 bases at V and 4 bases at J, with 10 bases between the two ends. Full variable domain (missing parts from reference TRBV2 and TRBJ1-5): EPEVTQTPSHQVTQMGQEVILRCVPISNHLYFYWYRQILGQKVEFLVSFYNNEISEKSEIFDDQFSVERPDGSNFTLKIRSTKLEDSAMYFCASSLTANQPQHFGDGTRLSIL.